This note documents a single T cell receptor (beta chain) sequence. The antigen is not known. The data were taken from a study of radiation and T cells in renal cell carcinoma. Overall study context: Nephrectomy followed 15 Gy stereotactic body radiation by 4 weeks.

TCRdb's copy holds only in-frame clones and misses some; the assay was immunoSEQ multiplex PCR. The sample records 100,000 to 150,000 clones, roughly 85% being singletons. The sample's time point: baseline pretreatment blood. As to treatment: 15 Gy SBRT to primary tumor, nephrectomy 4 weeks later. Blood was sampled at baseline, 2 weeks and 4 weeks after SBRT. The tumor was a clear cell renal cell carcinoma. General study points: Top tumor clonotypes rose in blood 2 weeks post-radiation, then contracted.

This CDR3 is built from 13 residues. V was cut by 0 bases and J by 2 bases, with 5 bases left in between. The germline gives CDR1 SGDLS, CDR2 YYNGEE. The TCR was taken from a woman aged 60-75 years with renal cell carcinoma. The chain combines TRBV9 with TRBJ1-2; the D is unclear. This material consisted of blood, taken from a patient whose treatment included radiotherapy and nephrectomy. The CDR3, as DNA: TGTGCCAGCAGCGTAGGCAGAAACTATGGCTACACCTTC. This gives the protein CASSVGRNYGYTF.